Listed below are T cell receptor beta chains from one sample, sequenced in a study of OX40 agonist ivuxolimab in advanced cancers. Sequencing used immunoSEQ multiplex PCR; TCRdb keeps in-frame clones, though not all of them. The data hold about 37,000 clones, with approximately 90% observed a single time. The sequencing used CD4+ or CD8+ T cells sorted from blood, collected in a trial of the OX40 agonist ivuxolimab. The receptors stem from an adult with an advanced solid tumor such as melanoma, head and neck, liver or kidney cancer. Each CDR3 is given with its conserved first and last residue. A D gene is named only where the DNA matches it firmly. Expanded clones are given a class, and other clones once, few, many or no size at all.

J	V	D	size	DNA	CDR3
TRBJ2-3	TRBV18	.	.	TGTGCCAGCTCACCTATATTCGGTTACACAGATACGCAGTATTTT	CASSPIFGYTDTQYF
TRBJ2-5	TRBV5-1	.	once	TGCGCCAGCAGCTTCCAAGAGACCCAGTACTTC	CASSFQETQYF
TRBJ2-3	TRBV7-3	.	.	TGTGCCAGCAGCCTAGACAGCACAGATACGCAGTATTTT	CASSLDSTDTQYF
TRBJ2-6	TRBV5-5	.	.	TGTGCCAGCAGCCCGACAGGGGCCAACGTCCTGACTTTC	CASSPTGANVLTF
TRBJ2-5	TRBV7-2	TRBD1	.	TGTGCCAGCAGCCCTACAGGGGCTCAGACCCAGTACTTC	CASSPTGAQTQYF
TRBJ1-5	TRBV11-3	TRBD1	few	TGTGCCACCGACAACAGGGGCAGGCAGCCCCAGCATTTT	CATDNRGRQPQHF
TRBJ2-3	TRBV5-4	.	.	TGTGCCAGCAGCCCGAGTGGTGGGGGGGCCACAGATACGCAGTATTTT	CASSPSGGGATDTQYF
TRBJ2-1	TRBV10-2	.	once	TGCGCCAGCAGTGAGTCGGCATTGGATGAGCAGTTCTTC	CASSESALDEQFF
TRBJ1-2	TRBV5-6	.	once	TGTGCCAGCAGCTTGGTGGGGGTTGGTGGCTACACCTTC	CASSLVGVGGYTF
TRBJ2-7	TRBV27	.	.	TGTGCCAGCAGTCCCCACCTGTACGAGCAGTACTTC	CASSPHLYEQYF
TRBJ2-2	TRBV7-6	.	.	TGTGCCAGCAGCTTGAGACTCACCGGGGAGCTGTTTTTT	CASSLRLTGELFF
TRBJ2-5	TRBV7-8	.	.	TGTGCCAGCAGACGGGACTTGGCACGGTTCTTGGAGACCCAGTACTTC	CASRRDLARFLETQYF
TRBJ2-1	TRBV2	.	.	TGTGCCAGCAGTGAGACGGGTGAGCAGTTCTTC	CASSETGEQFF
TRBJ2-1	TRBV5-1	.	.	TGCGCCAGCAGCTTGTCGGTGGGGTCCTACAATGAGCAGTTCTTC	CASSLSVGSYNEQFF
TRBJ1-5	TRBV7-3	.	few	TGTGCCAGTCCGGGACCTAGGAAGTTTTATAGCAATCAGCCCCAGCATTTT	CASPGPRKFYSNQPQHF
TRBJ2-7	TRBV6-1	.	.	TGTGCCAGCAGTGAGATGTCTGCTAGCTCCTACGAGCAGTACTTC	CASSEMSASSYEQYF
TRBJ2-2	TRBV5-1	.	.	TGCGCCAGCAGCTGGTGGGGAACGAACACCGGGGAGCTGTTTTTT	CASSWWGTNTGELFF
TRBJ1-4	TRBV7-2	.	.	TGTGCCAGCAGCTTACGGCTAACATCTGAAAAACTGTTTTTT	CASSLRLTSEKLFF
TRBJ1-5	TRBV5-6	.	.	TGTGCCAGCAGCTTTTGGTTCGGCAGGGGAGGCAATCAGCCCCAGCATTTT	CASSFWFGRGGNQPQHF
TRBJ2-5	TRBV4-1	TRBD1	.	TGCGCCAGCAGCCAAGACGTGGCAGGGGGACAAGAGACCCAGTACTTC	CASSQDVAGGQETQYF
TRBJ2-6	TRBV10-3	.	.	TGTGCCTCCCAACGACAGCCCTCTGGGGCCAACGTCCTGACTTTC	CASQRQPSGANVLTF
TRBJ1-2	TRBV6-6	.	.	TGTGCCAGCAGTCCGCTTAGACAGGAAATCTATGGCTACACCTTC	CASSPLRQEIYGYTF
TRBJ2-3	TRBV5-1	.	few	TGCGCCAGCAGCTTGGTCCAGCGGGGCACAGATACGCAGTATTTT	CASSLVQRGTDTQYF
TRBJ2-4	TRBV5-8	.	.	TGTGCGAGCACGAATCGAGCCAAAAACATTCAGTACTTC	CASTNRAKNIQYF
TRBJ1-1	TRBV14	.	few	TGTGCCAGCAGCCTACAGGGTTCGAAATTAAACACTGAAGCTTTCTTT	CASSLQGSKLNTEAFF
TRBJ2-3	TRBV6-1	TRBD2	.	TGTGCCAGTGCTAGCGGGGGGCCACACACAGATACGCAGTATTTT	CASASGGPHTDTQYF
TRBJ2-3	TRBV5-3	.	.	TGTGCCAGAAGCTTAGGAGGGGAGGGCACAGATACGCAGTATTTT	CARSLGGEGTDTQYF
TRBJ2-2	TRBV4-1	TRBD2	.	TGCGCCAGCAGCCCGCGTAGACTAGCGGGGGGCACCGGGGAGCTGTTTTTT	CASSPRRLAGGTGELFF
TRBJ2-7	TRBV5-5	.	.	TGTGCCAGCAGCTTGGAGGCGGACTTGGAGCAGTACTTC	CASSLEADLEQYF
TRBJ1-2	TRBV5-1	TRBD1	once	TGCGCCAGCAGCATCGGACAGGGAGAATATGGCTACACCTTC	CASSIGQGEYGYTF
TRBJ1-1	TRBV18	.	once	TGTGCCAGCTCACCTTTGACAGATGAAGCTTTCTTT	CASSPLTDEAFF
TRBJ2-3	TRBV7-9	.	once	TGTGCCAGCAGCTTAGACCTGGACACAGATACGCAGTATTTT	CASSLDLDTDTQYF
TRBJ1-2	TRBV4-2	TRBD1	once	TGTGCCAGCAGCCCATCGGGACAGGGGATAGCCTTCGGCTACACCTTC	CASSPSGQGIAFGYTF
TRBJ1-1	TRBV5-6	TRBD1	.	TGTGCCAGCAGCTTACTTTTACAGGGGAGGGAGACTGAAGCTTTCTTT	CASSLLLQGRETEAFF
TRBJ2-5	TRBV7-8	.	.	TGTGCCAGCAGCTTAGCGGCCTGGGGGGGCCGGGAGACCCAGTACTTC	CASSLAAWGGRETQYF
TRBJ1-5	TRBV5-1	.	.	TGCGCCAGCAGCTTGGAGGGGCCCAATCAGCCCCAGCATTTT	CASSLEGPNQPQHF
TRBJ1-2	TRBV27	.	.	TGTGCCAGCAGTCAGTCCGACAGGTGGGGTACCGGTGGCTACACCTTC	CASSQSDRWGTGGYTF
TRBJ2-5	TRBV19	.	once	TGTGCCACAATCCCAACAGGCGAGACCCAGTACTTC	CATIPTGETQYF
TRBJ1-5	TRBV18	TRBD1	.	TGTGCCAGCTCACCTTATCGACCCGGACAGGGTTTGGATCAGCCCCAGCATTTT	CASSPYRPGQGLDQPQHF
TRBJ1-2	TRBV9	.	.	TGTGCCAGCAGCGCCCTTGGGGGTACGGAGGATTACACCTTC	CASSALGGTEDYTF
TRBJ1-1	TRBV18	.	.	TGTGCCAGCTCACCACCGGGGAGGTACACTGAAGCTTTCTTT	CASSPPGRYTEAFF
TRBJ2-6	TRBV11-2	.	.	TGTGCCAGCAGCTTAAGTTGGTCTTCAAGCTCTGGGGCCAACGTCCTGACTTTC	CASSLSWSSSSGANVLTF
TRBJ1-1	TRBV7-9	.	.	TGTGCCAGCAGCCGGGACTTAAATAGCGCTGAAGCTTTCTTT	CASSRDLNSAEAFF
TRBJ2-3	TRBV10-2	.	.	TGCGCCAGTTGGGACGGAATGGGTACGCAGTATTTT	CASWDGMGTQYF
TRBJ1-3	TRBV7-2	.	.	TGTGCCAGCAGCCCCGGGACAAACACCATATATTTT	CASSPGTNTIYF
TRBJ1-2	TRBV6-5	TRBD1	.	TGTGCCAGCAGTCCCACAGGGGGGCACTATGGCTACACCTTC	CASSPTGGHYGYTF
TRBJ2-2	TRBV19	.	.	TGTGCCAGTAGTGCGCCTCGACAGGCCGCCGGGGAGCTGTTTTTT	CASSAPRQAAGELFF
TRBJ1-2	TRBV9	TRBD1	once	TGTGCCAGCAGCGCATCGACAGGGAACTATGGCTACACCTTC	CASSASTGNYGYTF
TRBJ1-1	TRBV27	.	.	TGTGCCAGCAGTTTAGGGGGACAAATGAACACTGAAGCTTTCTTT	CASSLGGQMNTEAFF
TRBJ1-5	TRBV6-1	TRBD1	.	TGTGCCAGCAGGGACGGGACAGGGAGTGGTCAGCCCCAGCATTTT	CASRDGTGSGQPQHF
TRBJ2-7	TRBV5-6	.	.	TGTGCCAGCAGCTTGGCGGGTAAGAGCTACGAGCAGTACTTC	CASSLAGKSYEQYF
TRBJ1-4	TRBV5-1	.	.	TGCGCCAGCAGCGAACACCCGGATACAACTAATGAAAAACTGTTTTTT	CASSEHPDTTNEKLFF
TRBJ1-5	TRBV11-2	.	.	TGTGCCAGCAGCCCGAGGAGGGATCAGCCCCAGCATTTT	CASSPRRDQPQHF